The rows below give T cell receptor beta chains drawn from one sample of a study of CD8 T cells in Susac syndrome. MiXCR, run by TCRdb on the immunoSEQ multiplex PCR reads, gives a single entry per CDR3 protein. In the table there are about 130,000 distinct CDR3 sequences, about 96% of which are singletons. The sample was CD4+ T cells from PBMCs. Receptors were obtained from a human donor in good health. The CDR3 runs from the conserved cysteine through the conserved F or W. The D gene is left open where the match is weak. Only some rows state a clone size, as once, few, many or a class for expanded clones.

V	J	size	D	CDR3	DNA
TRBV29-1	TRBJ2-5	-	TRBD2	CSVEVTSEETQYF	TGCAGCGTTGAAGTAACTAGCGAAGAGACCCAGTACTTC
TRBV6-5	TRBJ1-2	-	-	CASSYDRTRGYTF	TGTGCCAGCAGTTACGACAGGACGAGGGGCTACACCTTC
TRBV5-1	TRBJ2-5	-	-	CASSRRELETQYF	TGCGCCAGCAGCCGTCGGGAGTTGGAGACCCAGTACTTC
TRBV18	TRBJ1-2	-	-	CASSQTPLGDYGYTF	TGTGCCAGCTCACAGACCCCTTTGGGAGACTATGGCTACACCTTC
TRBV7-2	TRBJ2-7	once	TRBD2	CASSPTLAGGYEQYF	TGTGCCAGCAGCCCGACACTAGCGGGAGGATACGAGCAGTACTTC
TRBV20-1	TRBJ2-1	-	TRBD1	CSARGSDRGSHNEQFF	TGCAGTGCTAGAGGTTCCGACAGGGGCTCTCACAATGAGCAGTTCTTC
TRBV19	TRBJ1-2	-	-	CASSLEGPIYGYTF	TGTGCCAGTAGCCTGGAGGGACCGATCTATGGCTACACCTTC
TRBV18	TRBJ2-1	-	-	CASSPTHLSAYNEQFF	TGTGCCAGCTCACCTACTCACCTCAGCGCCTACAATGAGCAGTTCTTC
TRBV5-1	TRBJ2-2	-	-	CASSLAKGNANTGELFF	TGCGCCAGCAGCTTGGCCAAAGGGAACGCGAACACCGGGGAGCTGTTTTTT
TRBV4-2	TRBJ2-7	-	-	CASSQGRGIYEQYF	TGTGCCAGCAGCCAAGGACGGGGCATCTACGAGCAGTACTTC
TRBV7-6	TRBJ2-1	-	-	CASSLWPRREQFF	TGTGCCAGCAGCTTATGGCCCCGACGGGAGCAGTTCTTC
TRBV19	TRBJ2-1	-	TRBD2	CASSIVAGGGNEQFF	TGTGCCAGTAGTATAGTGGCGGGAGGTGGCAATGAGCAGTTCTTC
TRBV5-1	TRBJ2-5	once	-	CASSFQLGETQYF	TGCGCCAGCAGCTTCCAACTAGGGGAGACCCAGTACTTC
TRBV29-1	TRBJ1-4	once	-	CSVPGAGRNEKLFF	TGCAGCGTCCCTGGGGCAGGGCGGAATGAAAAACTGTTTTTT
TRBV7-9	TRBJ2-7	-	TRBD1	CASSSVDRATYEQYF	TGTGCCAGCAGCTCCGTGGACAGGGCAACCTACGAGCAGTACTTC
TRBV2	TRBJ2-1	-	-	CASLLRDEQFF	TGTGCCAGCCTTTTAAGGGATGAGCAGTTCTTC